These T cell receptor beta chains were read from a single sample in a study of early T cells in non-severe SARS-CoV-2 infection. TCRdb re-derived calls from the 5' RACE reads in MiXCR, one entry per CDR3 protein. The repertoire has roughly 30,000 distinct CDR3 sequences, roughly 4.5% of them found once; the top ten carry 5.5% to 7.5%. What was sequenced was whole blood. These TCRs come from an adult who was a healthcare worker with PCR-confirmed SARS-CoV-2 infection or an uninfected control (not recorded which). Both conserved end residues are part of each CDR3. D genes are given only for firm matches. Only some rows state a clone size, as once, few, many or a class for expanded clones.

j_call v_call d_call clone_size cdr3_nt cdr3_aa
TRBJ2-3 TRBV5-6 - many TGTGCCAGCAGCTTGGGTCTAGACGCAGATACGCAGTATTTT CASSLGLDADTQYF
TRBJ2-7 TRBV5-1 - many TGCGCCAGCAGCTTGGCCCAGGTCGGGAGCGAGCAGTACTTC CASSLAQVGSEQYF
TRBJ2-3 TRBV28 TRBD1 many TGTGCCAGCAGCTCGGGACAGGGAAAAGATACGCAGTATTTT CASSSGQGKDTQYF
TRBJ2-3 TRBV6-1 - - TGTGCCAGCAGCGGCGGGTTAAGCACAGATACGCAGTATTTT CASSGGLSTDTQYF
TRBJ2-1 TRBV7-3 - many TGTGCCAGCAGCTTACAGGGAGGCATTCGCAATGAGCAGTTCTTC CASSLQGGIRNEQFF
TRBJ2-7 TRBV29-1 TRBD1 few TGCAGCGTTGCGGACAGGGTCCACGAGCAGTACTTC CSVADRVHEQYF
TRBJ1-1 TRBV29-1 - many TGCAGCGTTAGTGGCAGAATGAACACTGAAGCTTTCTTT CSVSGRMNTEAFF
TRBJ1-6 TRBV5-1 - many TGCGCCAGCAGCCCAGATCCTTCACGGATACCCCTCCACTTT CASSPDPSRIPLHF
TRBJ2-3 TRBV6-4 - medium-sized TGTGCCAGCAGTGAGGGGGACGGGGCGACAGATACGCAGTATTTT CASSEGDGATDTQYF
TRBJ2-1 TRBV12-3/TRBV12-4 TRBD1 - TGTGCCAGCAGTACCGGGACAGGACTTTACAATGAGCAGTTCTTC CASSTGTGLYNEQFF
TRBJ1-4 TRBV9 - many TGTGCCAGCAGCGTAGTGGACGGTTTTAATGAAAAACTGTTTTTT CASSVVDGFNEKLFF
TRBJ1-2 TRBV19 - many TGTGCCAGTAGTATGCCAGGGGTTTACTATGGCTACACCTTC CASSMPGVYYGYTF
TRBJ2-3 TRBV9 - - TGTGCCAGCAGCGTAGTGGGGGTTGGCACAGATACGCAGTATTTT CASSVVGVGTDTQYF
TRBJ1-2 TRBV3-1 - many TGTGCCAGCAGCCAGGCTACAGGGTCGAGTGGCTACACCTTC CASSQATGSSGYTF
TRBJ2-3 TRBV18 TRBD2 many TGTGCCAGCTCACGAAGACTAGCGGGTGCAGATACGCAGTATTTT CASSRRLAGADTQYF
TRBJ1-1 TRBV18 - - TGTGCCAGCTCACCACTAAGATCGGTGAAGAACACTGAAGCTTTCTTT CASSPLRSVKNTEAFF
TRBJ1-2 TRBV12-3/TRBV12-4 - many TGTGCCAGCAGTATCCGACAGGCCCTTAACTATGGCTACACCTTC CASSIRQALNYGYTF
TRBJ2-7 TRBV2 TRBD1 - TGTGCCAGCAGTAACACAGGGGGCGGCGAGCAGTACTTC CASSNTGGGEQYF
TRBJ2-3 TRBV6-2/TRBV6-3 - few TGTGCCAGCAGCCTCGGGGCCACAGATACGCAGTATTTT CASSLGATDTQYF
TRBJ1-1 TRBV7-6 - many TGTGCCAGCAGCTTAGTCCCAGGGGCAACTGAAGCTTTCTTT CASSLVPGATEAFF
TRBJ2-4 TRBV29-1 TRBD1 many TGCAGCGCCGGAGGGGACAGGCCCGTGAACTTC CSAGGDRPVNF
TRBJ2-3 TRBV7-3 - - TGTGCCAGCAGCTTGGTGGGGAGCGTCGCAGATACGCAGTATTTT CASSLVGSVADTQYF
TRBJ1-1 TRBV25-1 - few TGTGCCAGCAGTGAATCCGGTAGAATTAACACTGAAGCTTTCTTT CASSESGRINTEAFF
TRBJ2-1 TRBV2 TRBD1 many TGTGCCAGCAGTGTGACAGGGAAAGAGCAGTTCTTC CASSVTGKEQFF
TRBJ2-5 TRBV6-5 - many TGTGCCAGCAGCCGAGAAAGGGGTGAGACCCAGTACTTC CASSRERGETQYF
TRBJ2-6 TRBV4-1 - many TGCGCCAGCAGCCAAGATCGTGACAGGAGTTACTCTGGGGCCAACGTCCTGACTTTC CASSQDRDRSYSGANVLTF
TRBJ1-2 TRBV5-5 TRBD1 - TGTGCCAGCAGAGGACAGGGGGTTGATGGCTACACCTTC CASRGQGVDGYTF
TRBJ1-2 TRBV3-1 TRBD1 few TGTGCCAGCAGCCAAGTTGATGGGGACAGGGACTATGGCTACACCTTC CASSQVDGDRDYGYTF
TRBJ2-2 TRBV5-5 - - TGTGTCAGCAGCGTTACTAGTATCGCCACCGGGGAGCTGTTTTTT CVSSVTSIATGELFF
TRBJ2-3 TRBV20-1 TRBD2 many TGCAGTGCTTGGGGGGGGGAGACCCCAGATACGCAGTATTTT CSAWGGETPDTQYF
TRBJ2-7 TRBV11-2 TRBD1 few TGTGCCAGCAGACCAATCAGGGGGCCCTACGAGCAGTACTTC CASRPIRGPYEQYF
TRBJ2-1 TRBV3-1 TRBD2 many TGTGCCAGCAGCCAACTACCGGTTAGCGGGAGCTTCTACAATGAGCAGTTCTTC CASSQLPVSGSFYNEQFF
TRBJ2-4 TRBV12-5 - many TGTGCTAGTGGTTTGCTGACATCCTACTACTTC CASGLLTSYYF
TRBJ1-1 TRBV28 - many TGTGCCAGCAGACAGGGAAGGAACACTGAAGCTTTCTTT CASRQGRNTEAFF
TRBJ2-6 TRBV7-6 - many TGTGCCAGCAGCCCCGACAGGACTGGGGCCAACGTCCTGACTTTC CASSPDRTGANVLTF
TRBJ2-3 TRBV7-9 - many TGTGCCAGCAGCTTTGCTTCTTATACGCAGTATTTT CASSFASYTQYF
TRBJ1-1 TRBV7-3 - many TGTGCCAGCAGCTTATCCCCCACGACAGCGAACACTGAAGCTTTCTTT CASSLSPTTANTEAFF
TRBJ2-2 TRBV24-1 TRBD1 few TGTGCCACCACCGAGACAGGGGGCACCGGGGAGCTGTTTTTT CATTETGGTGELFF
TRBJ2-2 TRBV20-1 - many TGCAGTGCAAAGAGAGCTGGGTCTGCGAACACCGGGGAGCTGTTTTTT CSAKRAGSANTGELFF
TRBJ1-1 TRBV5-1 TRBD1 many TGCGCCAGCAGCTTGGGTTACAGGGGGCCCATGAACACTGAAGCTTTCTTT CASSLGYRGPMNTEAFF
TRBJ2-3 TRBV9 TRBD2 many TGTGCCAGCAGCGTAGGAGGGAGCGGGATAAGAGATACGCAGTATTTT CASSVGGSGIRDTQYF
TRBJ2-1 TRBV12-5 TRBD2 few TGTGCTAGTGGTTTGGGACTAGCGGGAAACAATGAGCAGTTCTTC CASGLGLAGNNEQFF
TRBJ1-4 TRBV7-6 - many TGTGCCAGCAGCTTAGATCCGAACCCTAATGAAAAACTGTTTTTT CASSLDPNPNEKLFF
TRBJ2-1 TRBV12-3/TRBV12-4 - - TGTGCCAGCAGTTCGGGAGCCTACAATGAGCAGTTCTTC CASSSGAYNEQFF
TRBJ2-5 TRBV20-1 TRBD2 few TGCAGTGCTACCCGCCCCACGGGAGGGAGGGAGACCCAGTACTTC CSATRPTGGRETQYF
TRBJ2-7 TRBV20-1 - few TGCAGTGCTAGGGTGACTGGGCGCGAGCAGTACTTC CSARVTGREQYF
TRBJ2-2 TRBV9 - many TGTGCCAGCAGCCCCGGTAGTGTTGGCACCGGGGAGCTGTTTTTT CASSPGSVGTGELFF
TRBJ2-7 TRBV12-3/TRBV12-4 - many TGTGCCAGCAGCCCTCGGTACGAGCAGTACTTC CASSPRYEQYF
TRBJ1-4 TRBV6-2/TRBV6-3 - many TGTGCCAGCACGTCACAGGAGCGAAATGAAAAACTGTTTTTT CASTSQERNEKLFF
TRBJ2-3 TRBV7-6 - few TGTGCCAGCAGCCCGAGTGGGAATACGCAGTATTTT CASSPSGNTQYF
TRBJ2-3 TRBV19 - few TGTGCCAGTAGTACTCAGGGAGATACGCAGTATTTT CASSTQGDTQYF
TRBJ1-6 TRBV7-6 - - TGTGCCAACAGCAACAGGGTTTCACCCCTCCACTTT CANSNRVSPLHF
TRBJ1-1 TRBV20-1 TRBD1 many TGCAGTGCGCGGGACAGGAGGAACACTGAAGCTTTCTTT CSARDRRNTEAFF
TRBJ2-7 TRBV4-1 - many TGCGCCAGCAGCCAAACTCTCAACGAATACGAGCAGTACTTC CASSQTLNEYEQYF